This T cell receptor (beta chain) was recovered during a study of cytotoxic CD8 clonotypes in ibrutinib-treated CLL. Study findings and constraints: Sustained-remission and progressing patients had different sampling times.

Germline CDR1 reads MDHEN; CDR2 reads SYDVKM. The J segment lost 4 bases and the V segment lost 6 bases, leaving 16 bases of the junction unmatched. The CDR3 covers 17 residues. TCRdb's table, derived via immunoSEQ multiplex PCR, lists solely in-frame clones and lacks some. The sample comprises a few hundred thousand clones, roughly two thirds of which are singletons, and roughly 6% rests with the top ten. About this clone: Its specificity is not known.

The chain has TRBV28 and TRBJ1-2, with 8 bases lining up with TRBD1. The sequencing used PBMCs, collected after 36 months of ibrutinib treatment. The sequence was collected from a human donor with chronic lymphocytic leukemia. This CDR3 reads CASSKPRTGSPFYGYTF. CDR3 sequence (DNA): TGTGCCAGCAGCAAACCCAGGACAGGGTCCCCTTTCTATGGCTACACCTTC.